These 32 T cell receptor beta chains originate from one sample sequenced in a study of blood T cell repertoires in COVID-19. The data were produced by immunoSEQ multiplex PCR, yet TCRdb's version contains in-frame clones alone and is incomplete. In the table there are fewer than 75,000 clones, about 82% of which are singletons. The sample comprised peripheral blood. The receptors were gathered from a human donor in a cohort sampled during active COVID-19.

The chain recombines TRBV6-2 or TRBV6-3 with TRBJ1-5; no clear D gene. Trimming took 3 bases from V and 1 from J, leaving 7 bases between them. The CDR3 loop spans 14 amino acids. Germline V gene sequence: CDR1 MNHEY, CDR2 SVGEGT. CDR3 DNA: TGTGCCAGCAGTTATAGTTGGAGCAATCAGCCCCAGCATTTT. It yields the protein CASSYSWSNQPQHF.

The chain combines TRBV13 with TRBJ1-4; 9 bases match TRBD1. V gave up 3 bases and J gave up 3 bases; unmatched junction bases: 11. Germline CDR1 PRHDT, CDR2 FYEKMQ (reference sequence). CDR3 size: 18 residues. For the CDR3, the DNA is TGTGCCAGCAGCTTCAAAACCACAGGGGGCCGGGCTAATGAAAAACTGTTTTTT. As protein: CASSFKTTGGRANEKLFF.

The chain uses TRBV5-1 and TRBJ1-1; possibly TRBD1 for D (6 bases). V was pared by 0 bases and J by 6 bases, with 12 bases between. The CDR3 has 14 residues. Germline V gives CDR1 SGHRS, CDR2 YFSETQ. As DNA, the CDR3 is TGCGCCAGCAGCTTGGCCGGGGGGGGCCCTGAAGCTTTCTTT. Translated, it gives CASSLAGGGPEAFF.

This chain links TRBV10-1 with TRBJ2-1, with 14 nucleotides matching TRBD2. From germline, CDR1 is WNHNN and CDR2 SYGVQD (reference sequence). The length of the CDR3 is 15 residues. V lost 6 bases and J lost 7; bases outside the gene matches: 5. The CDR3 DNA reads TGCGCCAGCAGCAACGGACTAGCGGGGGGTAATGAGCAGTTCTTC. Its translation is CASSNGLAGGNEQFF.

This clone came up a few times. The chain uses TRBV7-2 and TRBJ1-1, with TRBD1 matching over 7 bases. The CDR3 is made up of 12 amino acids. After removal of 3 bases from V and 8 bases from J, the junction contained 3 bases not matched to a gene. CDR1 and CDR2 (germline): SGHTA, FQGNSA. The CDR3 region is CASSFSRGEAFF. The CDR3, as DNA: TGTGCCAGCAGCTTCTCCAGGGGGGAAGCTTTCTTT.

This clone was observed a few times. Its ends do not fully match the called genes, so a read error is possible. The rearrangement uses TRBV5-4 and TRBJ1-6; 9 nucleotides align to TRBD1. CDR3 size: 15 residues. CDR1 is SGHNT, CDR2 YYREEE, per germline (reference sequence). CDR3 nucleotides: TGTGCCAGCAGCTCGGGTGGACAGGGGAATTCGCCCCTCCACTTT. Translated, it gives CASSSGGQGNSPLHF.

Points on this clone: The same CDR3 can be traced to other DNA sequences in this sample. The J gene is TRBJ1-5, the V gene TRBV18; a weak D match, TRBD1 (6 bases). The CDR3 consists of 13 residues. V lost 3 bases, J lost 4 bases, and 7 bases lay in between. The germline V gene encodes CDR1 KGHSH and CDR2 LQKENI. CDR3 protein: CASSPDRNQPQHF. CDR3 bases: TGTGCCAGCTCACCCGACAGGAATCAGCCCCAGCATTTT.

The chain joins TRBV7-9 to TRBJ1-4, with D perhaps matching TRBD1 (5 bases). Germline V gene data show CDR1 as SEHNR and CDR2 as FQNEAQ (reference sequence). Trimming took 7 bases from V and 8 from J, leaving 14 bases between them. The CDR3 consists of 13 residues. The CDR3 bases are TGTGCCAGCATTCCTCGGGGGAAGGAAAAACTGTTTTTT. This translates into CASIPRGKEKLFF.

This clone was seen just once. The chain combines TRBV28 with TRBJ2-7; weak D call: TRBD1 (5 bases). This CDR3 has 14 residues. Germline V gives CDR1 MDHEN, CDR2 SYDVKM. V lost 2 bases and J lost 3, with 11 bases in between. This CDR3 reads CASSLGGAVYEQYF. As DNA, the CDR3 is TGTGCCAGCAGTTTAGGTGGGGCCGTCTACGAGCAGTACTTC.

The chain combines TRBV27 with TRBJ1-6, with D possibly matching TRBD1 (5 bases). Trimming pared 6 bases from V and 10 bases from J, leaving 10 bases between. Germline V lookup: CDR1 MNHEY, CDR2 SMNVEV (reference sequence). The CDR3 runs 12 residues. The chain's CDR3 is CASRDGGSPLHF. The CDR3 bases are TGTGCCAGCAGGGATGGGGGGTCACCCCTCCACTTT.

The chain recombines TRBV11-2 with TRBJ2-5; 11 bases are shared with TRBD2. This CDR3 has 19 residues. After removal of 1 base from V and 5 bases from J, the junction contained 15 bases not matched to a gene. Germline assignment: CDR1 SGHAT and CDR2 FQNNGV. The CDR3 sequence: CASSLGVASGGIGRETQYF. The CDR3 DNA reads TGTGCCAGCAGCTTAGGGGTGGCTAGCGGGGGGATAGGTCGTGAGACCCAGTACTTC. The full variable domain, rest sourced from reference TRBV11-2 and TRBJ2-5, is EAGVAQSPRYKIIEKRQSVAFWCNPISGHATLYWYQQILGQGPKLLIQFQNNGVVDDSQLPKDRFSAERLKGVDSTLKIQPAKLEDSAVYLCASSLGVASGGIGRETQYFGPGTRLLVL.

The chain is built from TRBV2 and TRBJ2-3, with TRBD2 matching 8 bases. V shed 10 bases and J 5 bases; nucleotides not matched to a gene: 8. CDR3 length: 13 residues. Germline lookup yields CDR1 SNHLY and CDR2 FYNNEI. CDR3 region: CAIRAGGGDTQYF. As DNA, the CDR3 is TGTGCCATAAGGGCGGGGGGTGGAGATACGCAGTATTTT.

This clone came up a few times. The chain couples TRBV14 to TRBJ2-2; maybe TRBD1 (5 bases). The V gene lost 0 bases and the J gene lost 4 bases, with 12 bases spanning the gap. Germline CDR1 SGHDN, CDR2 FVKESK. The CDR3 runs to 16 residues. The CDR3 reads CASSQDRRAVTGELFF. The CDR3 DNA reads TGTGCCAGCAGCCAAGATCGCAGGGCGGTCACCGGGGAGCTGTTTTTT.

The chain links TRBV28 to TRBJ1-5; 9 positions agree with TRBD1. This CDR3 region has 14 residues. Germline V gene data show CDR1 as MDHEN and CDR2 as SYDVKM. The V gene end was trimmed by 4 bases and the J gene end by 9 bases; junction bases not matched to a gene: 7. The CDR3 here is CASSSDRGVRPQHF. The CDR3 coding sequence is TGTGCCAGCAGTTCCGACAGGGGGGTAAGGCCCCAGCATTTT.

This CDR3 is CASSPWDRGDGYTF. In DNA, the CDR3 is TGTGCCAGCAGCCCTTGGGACAGGGGTGATGGCTACACCTTC. This sequence joins TRBV7-9 and TRBJ1-2; 10 nucleotides agree with TRBD1. Germline values: CDR1 SEHNR, CDR2 FQNEAQ (reference sequence). The trim removed 5 bases at V and 6 bases at J, leaving 6 bases unmatched. This CDR3 contains 14 residues. The entire variable domain, with the rest obtained from reference TRBV7-9 and TRBJ1-2, is as follows: DTGVSQNPRHKITKRGQNVTFRCDPISEHNRLYWYRQTLGQGPEFLTYFQNEAQLEKSRLLSDRFSAERPKGSFSTLEIQRTEQGDSAMYLCASSPWDRGDGYTFGSGTRLTVV.

The V and J genes are TRBV9 and TRBJ2-3, with TRBD1 matching 9 bases. The CDR3 extends over 14 amino acids. Losses at the gene ends were 5 bases for V and 4 bases for J; bases not matched to a gene: 5. CDR1 is SGDLS and CDR2 is YYNGEE in the germline V gene. The CDR3 loop is CASSDRGGADTQYF. DNA for the CDR3: TGTGCCAGCAGTGACAGGGGGGGAGCAGATACGCAGTATTTT.

This chain links TRBV4-1 with TRBJ2-7; the match to TRBD1 covers 9 bases. From germline, CDR1 is MGHRA and CDR2 YSYEKL. J gave up 7 bases and V 2 bases, and 3 bases lay outside the gene matches. The CDR3 sequence is 13 residues long. The CDR3 region has the DNA TGCGCCAGCAGCCAACGGGACAGGGATGAGCAGTACTTC. Its protein product is CASSQRDRDEQYF.

This rearrangement joins TRBV15 to TRBJ2-3; D may be TRBD1 (6 bases). With 6 bases removed from V and 0 bases from J, the gap between germline ends came to 10 bases. The CDR3 runs to 14 residues. Germline lookup yields CDR1 LNHNV and CDR2 YYDKDF (reference sequence). CDR3 bases: TGTGCCACCAGAAAAGGGACAAGCACAGATACGCAGTATTTT. This translates into CATRKGTSTDTQYF.

V and J are TRBV4-2 and TRBJ1-1; D is perhaps TRBD1 (5 bases). Trimming took 0 bases from V and 7 from J, leaving 18 bases between them. The CDR3 is 16 amino acids. Germline-derived CDR1 and CDR2 are LGHNA and YNFKEQ. In nucleotides, the CDR3 is TGTGCCAGCAGCCAAGATCTGGTAGGAAGGGGAGGTGAAGCTTTCTTT. This translates into CASSQDLVGRGGEAFF.

V usage is TRBV20-1 and J usage is TRBJ1-4; D call uncertain. This CDR3 comprises 14 residues. Trimming removed 3 bases from V and 3 bases from J, with 11 bases in between. Per germline, CDR1 DFQATT and CDR2 SNEGSKA (reference sequence). In DNA form, the CDR3 reads TGCAGTGCTAGTCTGGGAGGCCCTAATGAAAAACTGTTTTTT. Translated: CSASLGGPNEKLFF.

The chain uses TRBV5-1 and TRBJ1-6, with D unresolved. Trimming pared 2 bases from V and 8 bases from J, leaving 11 bases between. Germline loops: CDR1 SGHRS, CDR2 YFSETQ. CDR3 size: 14 residues. Here the CDR3 DNA reads TGCGCCAGCAGCTTTGCCGGGGAGGATTCACCCCTCCACTTT. It specifies CASSFAGEDSPLHF.

The V gene is TRBV3-1 (or the pseudogene TRBV3-2), the J gene TRBJ2-2; 8 bases match TRBD1. V was pared by 4 bases and J by 5 bases, with 9 bases of the junction left unmatched. The CDR3 loop spans 16 amino acids. Germline V gene lookup returns CDR1 LGHDT and CDR2 YNNKEL (reference sequence). The CDR3 protein is CASSPLDRARTGELFF. DNA for the CDR3: TGTGCCAGCAGCCCCTTGGACAGGGCGAGAACCGGGGAGCTGTTTTTT.

The V call is TRBV5-1, the J call TRBJ2-1; D not resolved. V lost 7 bases to trimming and J lost 4 bases, with 12 bases between them. The CDR3 sequence is 13 residues long. Germline V gene data show CDR1 as SGHRS and CDR2 as YFSETQ. The CDR3 spells CASVETRYNEQFF. The CDR3 coding sequence is TGCGCCAGCGTTGAGACGAGGTACAATGAGCAGTTCTTC.

This clone was recorded only once. The rearrangement uses TRBV4-1 and TRBJ1-1; 10 nucleotides line up with TRBD1. V lost 2 bases, J lost 5 bases, and 17 bases stayed unmatched. CDR1 is MGHRA, CDR2 YSYEKL, per germline. The CDR3 has 19 residues. CDR3 sequence reads: CASSQTDRGLSLIGTEAFF. The CDR3 nucleotides are TGCGCCAGCAGCCAAACAGACAGGGGGCTATCCCTAATCGGAACTGAAGCTTTCTTT.

The chain carries TRBV30 and TRBJ2-3; 11 bases line up with TRBD2. The V segment lost 3 bases and the J segment 7 bases; nucleotides outside the gene matches: 9. This CDR3 has 15 amino acids. Germline V CDR1 and CDR2: GTSNPN, SVGIG (reference sequence). The CDR3 reads CAWRLPSGGKNTQYF. The CDR3 coding sequence is TGTGCCTGGAGGCTCCCTAGCGGGGGGAAAAATACGCAGTATTTT.

CDR3 residues: CASSLTGLAGGQDTQYF. The CDR3 DNA follows: TGTGCCAGCAGCTTAACCGGACTAGCGGGGGGGCAAGATACGCAGTATTTT. This chain joins TRBV7-3 and TRBJ2-3; 15 nucleotides agree with TRBD2. This CDR3 is built from 17 residues. The V segment lost 0 bases and the J segment 5 bases; nucleotides outside the gene matches: 3. In germline, CDR1 is SGHTA, CDR2 FQGTGA. The full variable domain, rest sourced from reference TRBV7-3 and TRBJ2-3, is GAGVSQTPSNKVTEKGKYVELRCDPISGHTALYWYRQSLGQGPEFLIYFQGTGAADDSGLPNDRFFAVRPEGSVSTLKIQRTERGDSAVYLCASSLTGLAGGQDTQYFGPGTRLTVL.

The rearrangement uses TRBV27 and TRBJ1-1, with D hard to call. V lost 5 bases and J 0 bases, leaving 7 bases between the germline ends. Looked up from germline, CDR1 is MNHEY and CDR2 is SMNVEV (reference sequence). The CDR3 contains 13 residues. This CDR3 reads CASSLSLNTEAFF. CDR3 DNA sequence: TGTGCCAGCAGTCTAAGCCTGAACACTGAAGCTTTCTTT.

The V call is TRBV6-6, the J call TRBJ2-2; 7 nucleotides align to TRBD1. The CDR3 length is 15 residues. Trimming took 6 bases from V and 5 from J; bases not matched to a gene: 9. From germline, CDR1 is MNHNY and CDR2 SVGAGI (reference sequence). For the CDR3, the DNA is TGTGCCAGCAGGATACTGGGACAGAGTACCGGGGAGCTGTTTTTT. This gives the protein CASRILGQSTGELFF.

The sample holds one count of this clone. The chain recombines TRBV6-2 or TRBV6-3 with TRBJ2-7; a possible D gene is TRBD2 (7 bases). The CDR3 extends over 14 amino acids. Germline CDR1 reads MNHEY; CDR2 reads SVGEGT. V was trimmed by 4 bases and J by 4 bases, leaving 14 bases between them. The CDR3 protein is CASSLGGGPYEQYF. The CDR3 nucleotides are TGTGCCAGCAGTTTGGGGGGGGGCCCTTACGAGCAGTACTTC.

CDR3 coding DNA: TGTGCCAGCAGCGCCGGGACTGGGGGGCCCCAGCATTTT. The encoded protein is CASSAGTGGPQHF. The gene calls are TRBV5-4 and TRBJ1-5; D is perhaps TRBD1 (5 bases). The CDR3 runs 13 residues. V lost 4 bases and J lost 9, with 14 bases in between. The germline V gene has CDR1 SGHNT and CDR2 YYREEE (reference sequence).

The chain uses TRBV21-1 and TRBJ1-1. TRBV21-1 counts as a pseudogene. This CDR3 has 9 residues. CDR3 region: CASRNSGFF. In DNA, the CDR3 is TGTGCCAGCAGGAATAGCGGTTTCTTT.

This clone was found once. The V gene is TRBV19, the J gene TRBJ2-4; D possibly corresponds to TRBD1 (5 bases). V lost 3 bases and J 7 bases, leaving 13 bases between the germline ends. CDR3 length: 14 amino acids. CDR1 LNHDA and CDR2 SQIVND come from the germline V gene (reference sequence). CDR3 bases: TGTGCCAGTAGTATGCCACAGAAGGGGAACATTCAGTACTTC. Translating gives CASSMPQKGNIQYF.